The sequence of this TCR beta chain was determined in a study of blood T cell repertoires in COVID-19. Trimming pared 0 bases from V and 2 bases from J, leaving 13 bases between. The CDR3 consists of 16 residues. Germline-derived CDR1 and CDR2 are SGHRS and YFSETQ. Original data processing: Reference gene primer amplification in the assay estimated nucleated cell counts. The repertoire was sequenced with immunoSEQ multiplex PCR; TCRdb's copy has only in-frame clones and lacks some. The V and J calls and the clone size are those of that table, but D and trimming were determined from the DNA. The top ten hold approximately 11% of the sample, which has 70,000 or so clones, just over 85% seen once.

Sequencing was carried out using peripheral blood. The chain links TRBV5-1 to TRBJ2-3, with D maybe TRBD2 (6 bases). The TCR originated in a man aged 70-80 years with active or convalescent COVID-19. DNA for the CDR3: TGCGCCAGCAGCTTGGGACTAGATGTCTCCACAGATACGCAGTATTTT. This sequence encodes CASSLGLDVSTDTQYF.